This T cell receptor beta chain emerged from a study of blood T cell repertoires in COVID-19. Study-wide context: Researchers got acute and convalescent COVID-19 samples from the United States, Italy and Spain. In each case, the material was cDNA or gDNA derived from T cells, B-cell-depleted T cells, or PBMCs.

The germline gives CDR1 SNHLY, CDR2 FYNNEI. Germline trimming cut 3 bases from V and 6 bases from J; bases unmatched to any gene: 2. The CDR3 loop spans 14 amino acids. Authors' processing steps: Amplification of reference gene primers was used by the study to estimate nucleated cell counts. The table came from immunoSEQ multiplex PCR; TCRdb's copy has only in-frame clones and leaves some out. The V and J calls and the clone size are those of that table, but D and trimming were determined from the DNA. This table holds under 300,000 clones, roughly 80% found once. The chain has TRBV2 and TRBJ2-5; 12 positions agree with TRBD2. The specimen was peripheral blood. The receptor was isolated from a woman aged 55-75 years with active or convalescent COVID-19. CDR3 loop: CASSELAGGQTQYF. The DNA of the CDR3 is TGTGCCAGCAGTGAGCTAGCGGGGGGGCAGACCCAGTACTTC.